A selection of T cell receptor beta chains follows, all from one sample in a study of blood T cell repertoires in COVID-19. Measured with immunoSEQ multiplex PCR; TCRdb has only the in-frame clones, and not every one. The table shows tens of thousands of clones, with around 88% occurring only once. Sequences were obtained from peripheral blood. The receptors stem from a human donor in a cohort sampled during active COVID-19. Each CDR3 is given with its conserved first and last residue. Each record gives: J gene, clone size, V gene, D gene, CDR3 DNA, CDR3 protein. The D gene is left open where the match is weak. The size field is filled for only some rows; it gives once, few, many or a size class.

TRBJ1-2	NA	TRBV15	NA	TGTGCCACCAGCAGAGAGGGAGGGGGGCGAGGCTACACCTTC	CATSREGGGRGYTF
TRBJ2-6	NA	TRBV19	NA	TGTGCCAGTAGTAACACCGTAGAGGGCTTCTCTGGGGCCAACGTCCTGACTTTC	CASSNTVEGFSGANVLTF
TRBJ1-1	NA	TRBV10-3	NA	TGTGCCATCAGTGACGACTACCAGGGGCCCTCTCACCGCTTT	CAISDDYQGPSHRF
TRBJ2-7	NA	TRBV6-6	NA	TGTGCCAGCAGTCGACTAGCGGACAGGGGGTCATACGAGCAGTACTTC	CASSRLADRGSYEQYF
TRBJ2-3	once	TRBV4-3	NA	TGCGCCAGCAGCCAACTACTAGAAGGGGGGGCCGGAGATACGCAGTATTTT	CASSQLLEGGAGDTQYF
TRBJ2-5	NA	TRBV29-1	NA	TGCAGCGCCCGTGACAGCGCCCAGTACTTC	CSARDSAQYF
TRBJ2-1	once	TRBV11-3	TRBD2	TGTGCCAGCAGCTTAGGACTAGCGGGGGCTTTGAATGAGCAGTTCTTC	CASSLGLAGALNEQFF
TRBJ2-7	few	TRBV3-1/TRBV3-2	NA	TGTGCCAGCAGGCGTTCCGGGGACAACTACGAGCAGTACTTC	CASRRSGDNYEQYF
TRBJ2-6	NA	TRBV29-1	TRBD1	TGCAGCGTTGTCGGACAGGGGGTGTCTGGGGCCAACGTCCTGACTTTC	CSVVGQGVSGANVLTF
TRBJ2-5	NA	TRBV18	NA	TGTGCCAGCTCACCTTCCGGGCAGGGGACGGAGACCCAGTACTTC	CASSPSGQGTETQYF
TRBJ2-7	NA	TRBV10-1	NA	TGCGCCAGCAGTGAGTTACAGTACGAGCAGTACTTC	CASSELQYEQYF
TRBJ2-2	NA	TRBV5-6	TRBD2	TGTGCCAGCAGCTTGGGACCGGGGGGCACCGGGGAGCTGTTTTTT	CASSLGPGGTGELFF
TRBJ2-3	NA	TRBV11-2	TRBD2	TGTGCCAGCAGCTTATTAGTCGGGGGGGACACAGATACGCAGTATTTT	CASSLLVGGDTDTQYF
TRBJ1-5	once	TRBV6-2/TRBV6-3	NA	TGTGCCAGCAGTAAACAAACCGGGACACACTCCTTTAGGGGGCCCCAGCATTTT	CASSKQTGTHSFRGPQHF
TRBJ2-3	NA	TRBV6-6	NA	TGTGCCAGCAGTTACTACGGGACAGATACGCAGTATTTT	CASSYYGTDTQYF
TRBJ2-1	NA	TRBV9	TRBD2	TGTGCCAGCGGAAAACTAGCGGGCGAGCAGTTCTTC	CASGKLAGEQFF
TRBJ2-7	NA	TRBV6-5	NA	TGTGCCAGCAGCAAACAGGCTTTCGCTTACGAGCAGTACTTC	CASSKQAFAYEQYF
TRBJ1-3	once	TRBV5-1	TRBD1	TGCGCCAGCAGCTTGGTGGGGACAGGGGAGTCTCCTGGAAACACCATATATTTT	CASSLVGTGESPGNTIYF
TRBJ2-7	NA	TRBV5-6	TRBD2	TGTGCCAGCAGCGCAGCTCCCGGGACTAGTGACGAGCAGTACTTC	CASSAAPGTSDEQYF
TRBJ1-1	NA	TRBV30	NA	TGTGCCTGTTGCGGGGTCACTGAAGCTTTCTTT	CACCGVTEAFF
TRBJ2-1	NA	TRBV5-1	NA	TGCGCCAGCGCGGCAGGGGAATCCAATGAGCAGTTCTTC	CASAAGESNEQFF
TRBJ2-5	NA	TRBV12-3/TRBV12-4	NA	TGTGCCAGCAGTGGCAGTCAAGAGACCCAGTACTTC	CASSGSQETQYF
TRBJ1-5	NA	TRBV28	TRBD1	TGTGCCAGCAGCCTCGGACAGGCGCATCAGCCCCAGCATTTT	CASSLGQAHQPQHF
TRBJ1-2	NA	TRBV29-1	NA	TGCAGCGGGCTCCGGGGATACTATGGCTACACCTTC	CSGLRGYYGYTF
TRBJ1-1	NA	TRBV6-5	TRBD1	TGTGCCAGCAGTTACGAACAGGGGGCTGGCACTGAAGCTTTCTTT	CASSYEQGAGTEAFF
TRBJ2-7	NA	TRBV12-2	NA	TGTGCAAGTCGCTTAGGAAAATACAGGGGGCAACACTACGAGCAGTACTTC	CASRLGKYRGQHYEQYF
TRBJ1-1	NA	TRBV30	NA	TGTGCCTGGAGTTTGGGGAGCACTGAAGCTTTCTTT	CAWSLGSTEAFF
TRBJ1-2	NA	TRBV5-1	NA	TGCGCCAGCAGCCCCACAGCTAACTATGGCTACACCTTC	CASSPTANYGYTF
TRBJ1-6	NA	TRBV5-1	NA	TGCGCCAGCAGCCCCCGGCCCGCTAGCTCCTATAATTCACCCCTCCACTTT	CASSPRPASSYNSPLHF
TRBJ2-3	NA	TRBV4-1	TRBD2	TGCGCCAGCAGCCAAGTTAGGGCGGGGGGGCCAGATACGCAGTATTTT	CASSQVRAGGPDTQYF
TRBJ1-1	NA	TRBV2	NA	TGTGCCAGCAGTGACAGGGGTGAAACTGAAGCTTTCTTT	CASSDRGETEAFF
TRBJ2-7	NA	TRBV2	TRBD2	TGTGCCAGCAGTGCGCTAGCGGCCCTTTCGGAGCAGTACTTC	CASSALAALSEQYF
TRBJ2-7	NA	TRBV19	NA	TGTGCCAGTACCGCCCCGACGGTAACAGGGATCTACGAGCAGTACTTC	CASTAPTVTGIYEQYF
TRBJ2-3	NA	TRBV5-8	TRBD2	TGTGCCTCAGCGGGGGGAGCACGAACAGATACGCAGTATTTT	CASAGGARTDTQYF
TRBJ1-2	NA	TRBV18	TRBD1	TGTGCCAGCTCACCCGGGGACAGCCTAAACTATGGCTACACCTTC	CASSPGDSLNYGYTF
TRBJ2-1	NA	TRBV6-1	TRBD1	TGTGCCAGCAGTGAAAGAGTGAGACGGACAGGGGGCTCCTACAATGAGCAGTTCTTC	CASSERVRRTGGSYNEQFF
TRBJ2-1	NA	TRBV7-3	NA	TGTGCCAGCAGCTTAACGGCGTCGGGGGATGAGCAGTTCTTC	CASSLTASGDEQFF
TRBJ1-6	NA	TRBV9	NA	TGTGCCAGCAGCGTAGGTCCGGCGGGGGCTAATAATTCACCCCTCCACTTT	CASSVGPAGANNSPLHF
TRBJ2-5	NA	TRBV5-1	TRBD1	TGCGCCAGCAGCACCGGACAGGGAGGAGAGACCCAGTACTTC	CASSTGQGGETQYF
TRBJ2-3	once	TRBV5-4	TRBD2	TGTGCCAGCAGCTTGAGGTCGCGGGGGGGCACAGATACGCAGTATTTT	CASSLRSRGGTDTQYF
TRBJ1-2	NA	TRBV5-8	NA	TGTGCCAGCAGCCCCTCAGGGGTGGGGTTGGTGAACTATGGCTACACCTTC	CASSPSGVGLVNYGYTF
TRBJ2-5	few	TRBV25-1	TRBD1	TGTGCCAGCAGTAATTCCGGGACAGGGGGCGAGACCCAGTACTTC	CASSNSGTGGETQYF
TRBJ1-2	NA	TRBV24-1	TRBD1	TGTGCCACCAGTGAGTCCGGGACAGCCTATGGCTACACCTTC	CATSESGTAYGYTF
TRBJ2-3	NA	TRBV18	NA	TGTGCCAGCTCAACGGGGGACAGTCGCACAGATACGCAGTATTTT	CASSTGDSRTDTQYF
TRBJ2-5	NA	TRBV5-1	NA	TGCGCCAGCAGCTTGTATCTAGGAGGGAACCGGGGTCAAGAGACCCAGTACTTC	CASSLYLGGNRGQETQYF
TRBJ1-5	NA	TRBV7-9	TRBD1	TGTGCCAGCAGCTCCATGGGGACAGACAATCAGCCCCAGCATTTT	CASSSMGTDNQPQHF
TRBJ2-2	NA	TRBV5-1	TRBD1	TGCGCCAGCACGACAGGGGGCGCCCCGTACACCGGGGAGCTGTTTTTT	CASTTGGAPYTGELFF
TRBJ1-3	NA	TRBV30	NA	TGTGCCTGGAGGGACACATACTCTGGAAACACCATATATTTT	CAWRDTYSGNTIYF
TRBJ2-3	NA	TRBV11-3	NA	TGTGCCAGCAGCCACAGGGGCACAGATACGCAGTATTTT	CASSHRGTDTQYF
TRBJ1-1	NA	TRBV6-6	NA	TGTGCCAGCAGTTACTCGATAGCAACCCCTGAAGCTTTCTTT	CASSYSIATPEAFF
TRBJ2-3	NA	TRBV4-2	TRBD2	TGTGCCAGCAGCGCCCTAGCGGGGGGCCTCATTAGCACAGATACGCAGTATTTT	CASSALAGGLISTDTQYF
TRBJ2-6	NA	TRBV11-2	TRBD1	TGTGCCAGCAGGGGATATAGGACAGGGGGCAACTCTGGGGCTAACGTCCTGACTTTC	CASRGYRTGGNSGANVLTF
TRBJ2-7	NA	TRBV7-2	TRBD2	TGTGCCAGCAGCTCACTACCCCCTGGAGCGGGGGGGCTCTACGAGCAGTACTTC	CASSSLPPGAGGLYEQYF
TRBJ2-3	NA	TRBV3-1/TRBV3-2	TRBD2	TGTGCCAGCAGCCAAGAGACTAGCGGGGGGGCGTCGAATACGCAGTATTTT	CASSQETSGGASNTQYF
TRBJ2-3	NA	TRBV29-1	TRBD2	TGCAGCGTTGGAGGGCTAGCGGGAGGACTGTATTTT	CSVGGLAGGLYF
TRBJ2-2	NA	TRBV6-2/TRBV6-3	NA	TGTGCCAGCAGCTTGAGGGTAACCGGGGAGCTGTTTTTT	CASSLRVTGELFF
TRBJ2-7	NA	TRBV5-6	NA	TGTGCCAGCAGCCTTGTTTTTACGGACGAGCAGTACTTC	CASSLVFTDEQYF
TRBJ2-5	few	TRBV6-1	TRBD2	TGTGCCAGCACTGAAGCGGGGGGTATCGTCAAAGAGACCCAGTACTTC	CASTEAGGIVKETQYF
TRBJ1-2	NA	TRBV6-1	NA	TGTGCCAGCAGTGACACTAACTATGGCTACACCTTC	CASSDTNYGYTF